These 20 T cell receptor beta chains share one sample of origin, sequenced in a study of blood T cell repertoires in COVID-19. Sequencing used immunoSEQ multiplex PCR; TCRdb keeps in-frame clones, though not all of them. The sample includes tens of thousands of clones, around 85% of them seen just once. Material: peripheral blood. The receptors come from a human donor in a cohort sampled during active COVID-19.

The rearrangement joins TRBV2 to TRBJ1-2; weak D call: TRBD1 (6 bases). This CDR3 has 13 residues. With 2 bases removed from V and 2 bases from J, the gap between germline ends came to 6 bases. The germline gives CDR1 SNHLY, CDR2 FYNNEI. The CDR3 nucleotides are TGTGCCAGCAGTGAACAGGGGAACTATGGCTACACCTTC. Its translation: CASSEQGNYGYTF.

J is TRBJ1-5 and V is TRBV6-5, with D tentatively TRBD1 (5 bases). The CDR3 totals 15 residues. Trimming shortened V by 6 bases and J by 3 bases, and 15 bases separated the two germline ends. The V gene's germline CDR1 is MNHEY and CDR2 SVGAGI. The CDR3 loop is CASSPGFSDNQPQHF. The CDR3 region has the DNA TGTGCCAGCAGCCCAGGGTTTTCGGACAATCAGCCCCAGCATTTT.

The chain links TRBV9 to TRBJ2-3, with 10 bases matching TRBD2. Trimming cost V 0 bases and J 3 bases; bases outside gene matches: 10. The CDR3 loop spans 18 amino acids. Germline CDR1 and CDR2: SGDLS and YYNGEE. The CDR3 loop is CASSVGQRGGRSTDTQYF. For the CDR3, the DNA is TGTGCCAGCAGCGTAGGCCAGCGGGGGGGCCGGTCGACAGATACGCAGTATTTT.

This clone was counted between two and nine times. The rearrangement links TRBV5-8 to TRBJ1-3; no firm D call. Germline V gives CDR1 SGHTS, CDR2 YDEGEE. Deletions cut 4 bases from V and 0 bases from J, with 8 bases between. This CDR3 contains 14 residues. CDR3 nucleotides: TGTGCCAGCAGCCACTACAACTCTGGAAACACCATATATTTT. Its protein is CASSHYNSGNTIYF.

This clone occurred a few times. The rearrangement uses TRBV30 and TRBJ2-7, with D possibly TRBD1 on 6 matching bases. Germline CDR1 reads GTSNPN; CDR2 reads SVGIG (reference sequence). The CDR3 has 13 residues. V lost 2 bases and J 3 bases, leaving 11 bases between the germline ends. The DNA for the CDR3 is TGTGCCTGGAGTCCCGGGACAAACTACGAGCAGTACTTC. Its protein product is CAWSPGTNYEQYF.

The J gene is TRBJ2-2, the V gene TRBV4-1; 12 bases are shared with TRBD2. V lost 2 bases, J lost 6 bases, and 4 bases stayed unmatched. There are 16 residues in the CDR3. Germline V CDR1 and CDR2: MGHRA, YSYEKL. CDR3 nucleotides: TGCGCCAGCAGCCAACTAGCGGGAGGGATGGCCGGGGAGCTGTTTTTT. This gives the protein CASSQLAGGMAGELFF.

The rearrangement joins TRBV6-5 to TRBJ1-2; no clear D. The CDR3 runs 13 residues. The V end lost 3 bases, the J end lost 7 bases, and 12 bases lay between the germline ends. Germline-derived CDR1 and CDR2 are MNHEY and SVGAGI. This CDR3 is CASSYSGGFGYTF. CDR3 nucleotide sequence: TGTGCCAGCAGTTATTCCGGCGGGTTTGGCTACACCTTC.

The rearrangement uses TRBV29-1 and TRBJ2-2; weak D call: TRBD2 (6 bases). Germline assignment: CDR1 SQVTM and CDR2 ANQGSEA. V shed 5 bases and J shed 0 bases, with 13 bases lying between them. The CDR3 has 15 amino acids. CDR3 protein: CSVRTGTANTGELFF. The CDR3 coding sequence is TGCAGCGTTCGTACCGGGACTGCGAACACCGGGGAGCTGTTTTTT.

The rearrangement joins TRBV6-1 to TRBJ2-3; possible D gene TRBD2, 6 bases. The CDR3 has 16 amino acids. The germline CDR1 and CDR2 sequences are MNHNS and SASEGT. Trimming removed 5 bases from V and 11 bases from J, with 26 bases in between. The CDR3 DNA reads TGTGCCAGCAGTAAAGACGGGGGAGTGGGGGAGTATGGGCAGTATTTT. Translated: CASSKDGGVGEYGQYF.

The chain uses TRBV11-2 and TRBJ1-1, with D unresolved. Between the trimmed V and J ends, which lost 3 bases and 1 base, there was a span of 18 bases. This CDR3 is 17 amino acids long. Germline-derived CDR1 and CDR2 are SGHAT and FQNNGV. CDR3 protein: CASSFTPTTDTNTEAFF. The CDR3 region has the DNA TGTGCCAGCAGCTTCACCCCAACCACAGACACGAACACTGAAGCTTTCTTT.

The V and J genes are TRBV19 and TRBJ2-1; D ambiguous. Germline V lookup: CDR1 LNHDA, CDR2 SQIVND (reference sequence). The CDR3 is 15 residues long. Trimming removed 3 bases at V and 3 bases at J, with 12 bases between. CDR3 in amino acids: CASSIEGASYNEQFF. The DNA of the CDR3 is TGTGCCAGTAGTATTGAAGGCGCTAGCTACAATGAGCAGTTCTTC.

This clone is medium-sized within its sample. This chain uses TRBV7-2 with TRBJ2-1; TRBD2 aligns across 7 bases. The J segment lost 0 bases and the V segment lost 5 bases, leaving 10 bases of the junction unmatched. Germline V gene lookup returns CDR1 SGHTA and CDR2 FQGNSA. The CDR3 totals 17 residues. CDR3 sequence (DNA): TGTGCCAGCAGCCCCTCACTAGCGCAAAACTCCTACAATGAGCAGTTCTTC. This translates into CASSPSLAQNSYNEQFF.

The sample holds one count of this clone. CDR3 protein: CASSLIGASYNEQFF. CDR3 in DNA: TGTGCCAGCAGCTTAATAGGGGCTTCCTACAATGAGCAGTTCTTC. The V call is TRBV11-3, the J call TRBJ2-1; D possibly corresponds to TRBD1 (5 bases). CDR3 length equals 15 residues. Trimming took off 2 bases at V and 1 base at J, with 9 bases between the two ends. Germline V gene data show CDR1 as SGHNT and CDR2 as YENEEA.

This chain connects TRBV7-8 to TRBJ2-3, with TRBD2 matching 14 bases. The CDR3 is 16 residues long. V lost 4 bases, J lost 3 bases, and 3 bases stayed unmatched. CDR1 and CDR2 from the germline V gene are SGHVS and FQNEAQ. CDR3 amino acids: CASSYRLAGGTDTQYF. In DNA form, the CDR3 reads TGTGCCAGCAGCTACCGACTAGCGGGGGGGACAGATACGCAGTATTTT.

The chain recombines TRBV11-2 with TRBJ2-2; D remains ambiguous. Looked up from germline, CDR1 is SGHAT and CDR2 is FQNNGV. CDR3 length equals 15 residues. V dropped 0 bases and J dropped 4 bases, with 9 bases sitting between them. CDR3 in DNA: TGTGCCAGCAGCTTAGACTATAGCCCCACCGGGGAGCTGTTTTTT. This encodes CASSLDYSPTGELFF.

This chain links TRBV6-5 with TRBJ1-2; 8 bases map to TRBD1. The CDR3 is made up of 15 amino acids. The germline V gene has CDR1 MNHEY and CDR2 SVGAGI. The ends lost 5 bases at V and 1 base at J; junction bases unmatched: 6. CDR3 amino acids: CASSLTGGDNYGYTF. CDR3 sequence (DNA): TGTGCCAGCAGTCTAACAGGGGGGGATAACTATGGCTACACCTTC.

The chain links TRBV18 to TRBJ1-2; TRBD1 matches 7 bases. CDR1 is KGHSH, CDR2 LQKENI, per germline. The CDR3 is 13 residues long. Trimming removed 3 bases from V and 8 bases from J; junction bases left unmatched: 6. This CDR3 is CASSPDRVGGYTF. The DNA of the CDR3 is TGTGCCAGCTCACCCGACAGGGTGGGAGGCTACACCTTC.

This chain uses TRBV9 with TRBJ2-7, with D tentatively TRBD1 (6 bases). The CDR3 has 17 amino acids. V lost 4 bases to trimming and J lost 1 base, with 21 bases between them. Germline CDR1 SGDLS, CDR2 YYNGEE. The CDR3 loop is CASSQSPQGFPSYEQYF. The CDR3 coding sequence is TGTGCCAGCAGCCAAAGCCCACAGGGTTTCCCTTCCTACGAGCAGTACTTC.

This chain uses TRBV2 with TRBJ1-5; the D is unclear. The germline gives CDR1 SNHLY, CDR2 FYNNEI. This CDR3 has 15 amino acids. V dropped 5 bases and J dropped 0 bases, with 11 bases sitting between them. The CDR3 reads CASSPTGYSNQPQHF. The CDR3, as DNA: TGTGCCAGCAGTCCGACGGGTTATAGCAATCAGCCCCAGCATTTT.

The CDR3: CASSPSLARGTQYF. The CDR3 DNA follows: TGTGCCAGCAGCCCTTCACTAGCCCGAGGAACGCAGTATTTT. The rearrangement joins TRBV3-1 (or the pseudogene TRBV3-2) to TRBJ2-3; D is perhaps TRBD2 (6 bases). Germline CDR1 and CDR2: LGHDT and YNNKEL (reference sequence). CDR3 size: 14 residues. V was cut by 4 bases and J by 9 bases, with 17 bases left in between.